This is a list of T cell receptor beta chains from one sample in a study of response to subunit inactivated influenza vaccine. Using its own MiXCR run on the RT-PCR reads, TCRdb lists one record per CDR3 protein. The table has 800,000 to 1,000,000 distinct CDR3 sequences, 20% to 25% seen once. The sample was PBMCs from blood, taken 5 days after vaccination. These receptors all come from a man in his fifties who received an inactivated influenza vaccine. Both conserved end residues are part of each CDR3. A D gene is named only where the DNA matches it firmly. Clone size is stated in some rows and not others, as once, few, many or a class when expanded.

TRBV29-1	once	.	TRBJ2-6	TGCAGCGCGAGACTAGTGGAGGCCCCCTCTGGGGCCAACGTCCTGACTTTC	CSARLVEAPSGANVLTF
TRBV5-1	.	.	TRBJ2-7	TGCGCCAGCAGCTTGGAGCTAGCGAAAGCCTACGAGCATTACTTC	CASSLELAKAYEHYF
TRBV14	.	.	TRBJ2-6	TGTGCCAGCAGAGGGACACCCTCATCTGGGGCCAACGTCCTGACTTTC	CASRGTPSSGANVLTF
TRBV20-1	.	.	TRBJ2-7	TGCAGTGCTAGAGGTCGGAATCCCTACGAGCAGTACTTC	CSARGRNPYEQYF
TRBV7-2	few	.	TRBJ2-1	TGTGCCAGCAGCTTAATTCCGGGGAGCTCCTACAATGAGCAGTTCTTC	CASSLIPGSSYNEQFF
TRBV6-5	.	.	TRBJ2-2	TGTGCCAGCAGTTACCCCCCTAACTGGGGCCGGGAGCTGTTTTTT	CASSYPPNWGRELFF
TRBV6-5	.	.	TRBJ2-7	TGTGCCAGCAGTTCAGCAGGGGAGTCCTACGAGCAGTACTTC	CASSSAGESYEQYF
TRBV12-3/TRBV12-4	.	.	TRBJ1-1	TGTGCCAGCAGTTTTAGGACAGATGATGAAGCTTTCTTT	CASSFRTDDEAFF
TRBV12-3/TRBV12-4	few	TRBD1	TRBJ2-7	TGTGCCAGCAGTTTAGCGAACAGGGGCTCCTACGAGCAGTACTTC	CASSLANRGSYEQYF
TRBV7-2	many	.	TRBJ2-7	TGTGCCAGCAGCTTAGGGGCTACCCGAGACGAGCAGTACTTC	CASSLGATRDEQYF
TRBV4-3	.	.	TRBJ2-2	TGCGCCAGCAGCCAAGGGGTTGGGAACACCGGGGAGCTGTTTTTT	CASSQGVGNTGELFF
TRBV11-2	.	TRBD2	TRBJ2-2	TGTGCCAGCAGGAGAACTGGGACTAGCGGGGGGGCATCCGGGGAGCTGTTTTTT	CASRRTGTSGGASGELFF
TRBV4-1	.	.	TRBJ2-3	TGCGCCAGCAGCCAAGCCGCGGACCGAGGGCGTTCTAGCACAGATACGCAGTATTTT	CASSQAADRGRSSTDTQYF
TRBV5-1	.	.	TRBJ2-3	TGCGCCAGCAGCCTGGACGGCGGGGTAGGGACAGATACGCAGTATTTT	CASSLDGGVGTDTQYF
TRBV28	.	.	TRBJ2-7	TGTGCCAGCAGTTTAGTGGCTGAAGGTAGCGAGCAGTACTTC	CASSLVAEGSEQYF
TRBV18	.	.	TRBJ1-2	TGTGCCAGCTCACCACAGAAGATGGCTAACTATGGCTACACCTTC	CASSPQKMANYGYTF
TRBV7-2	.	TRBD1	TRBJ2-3	TGTGCCAGCAGCTTAGGAAACAGGGGTGCAGATACGCAGTATTTT	CASSLGNRGADTQYF
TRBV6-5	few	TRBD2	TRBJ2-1	TGTGCCAGCAGTTACTCCAGACTAGCGGGGGGGCGGAATGAGCAGTTCTTC	CASSYSRLAGGRNEQFF
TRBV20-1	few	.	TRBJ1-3	TGCAGTGCTCGCAACCCGGACTCTGGAAACACCATATATTTT	CSARNPDSGNTIYF
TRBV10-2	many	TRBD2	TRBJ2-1	TGCGCCAGCAGTGGTCGGCCGGGACTAGCGTTTGAGCAGTTCTTC	CASSGRPGLAFEQFF
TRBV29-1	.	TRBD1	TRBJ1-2	TGCAGCGTTTACCGGGACAGGGGAGGGGGCTACACCTTC	CSVYRDRGGGYTF
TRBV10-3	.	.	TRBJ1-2	TGTGCCATCAGTGAAAGGAACAGGGACTGGTATGGCTACACCTTC	CAISERNRDWYGYTF
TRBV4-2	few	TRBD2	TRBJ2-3	TGTGCCAGCAGCCATGGAGCTAGCGGTTTAATCACAGATACGCAGTATTTT	CASSHGASGLITDTQYF
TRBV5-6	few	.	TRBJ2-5	TGTGCCAGCAGCGACCCCCTACAAGAGACCCAGTACTTC	CASSDPLQETQYF
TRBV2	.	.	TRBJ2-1	TGTGCCAGCAGTGAAATTAGGCGGAGCAATGAGCAGTTCTTC	CASSEIRRSNEQFF
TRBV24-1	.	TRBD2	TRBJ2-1	TGTGCCACCAGTGCCAGGGGACTAGCGGGAGACAATGAGCAGTTCTTC	CATSARGLAGDNEQFF
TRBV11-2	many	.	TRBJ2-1	TGTGCCAGCAGCTTAGAAAACCTGCGCAGGGGAGAGCAGTTCTTC	CASSLENLRRGEQFF
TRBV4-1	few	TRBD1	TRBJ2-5	TGCGCCAGCAGCCAAACCCGGACAGGGTTTGAGACCCAGTACTTC	CASSQTRTGFETQYF
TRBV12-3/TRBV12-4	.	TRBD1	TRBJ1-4	TGTGCCAGCAGTCCTTCCAGGGGGTCAACTAATGAAAAACTGTTTTTT	CASSPSRGSTNEKLFF
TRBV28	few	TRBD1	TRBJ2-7	TGTGCCAGCAGTCCTCTAGGGACAGAGCTCTACGAGCAGTACTTC	CASSPLGTELYEQYF
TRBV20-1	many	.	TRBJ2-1	TGCAGTGCTAGAATGCCGGGACTTGACAATGAGCAGTTCTTC	CSARMPGLDNEQFF
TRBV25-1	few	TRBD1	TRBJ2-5	TGTGCCAGCAGTGACCAAGGGACAGGGCGAGAGACCCAGTACTTC	CASSDQGTGRETQYF
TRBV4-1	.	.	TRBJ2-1	TGCGCCAGCAGCCAAGTTTTGGGCAGAAGAAGCTCCTACAATGAGCAGTTCTTC	CASSQVLGRRSSYNEQFF
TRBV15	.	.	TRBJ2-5	TGTGCCACCAGCAGAGACCCAGGGGACCAAGAGACCCAGTACTTC	CATSRDPGDQETQYF
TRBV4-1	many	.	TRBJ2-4	TGCGCCAGCAGCCAAGACCACTCACTAGCCAAAAACATTCAGTACTTC	CASSQDHSLAKNIQYF
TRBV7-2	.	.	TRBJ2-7	TGTGCCAGCAGCTTAGGGGGTCGTTCCTTCTCCTACGAGCAGTACTTC	CASSLGGRSFSYEQYF
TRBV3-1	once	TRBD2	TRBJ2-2	TGTGCCAGCAGCCAAGATGGACTAGCGAGGAGGGGGGAGCTGTTTTTT	CASSQDGLARRGELFF
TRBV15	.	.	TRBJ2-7	TGTGCCACCAGCGGAAAGATGGGGAATACGCAGTACTTC	CATSGKMGNTQYF
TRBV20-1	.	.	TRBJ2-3	TGCAGTGCTAGAGCAGGGACTGGTATAACAGATACGCAGTATTTT	CSARAGTGITDTQYF
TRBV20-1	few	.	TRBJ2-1	TGCAGTGCTAGAGAACCAGGGGTGTTTACGTCCTACAATGAGCAGTTCTTC	CSAREPGVFTSYNEQFF
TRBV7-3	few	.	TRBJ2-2	TGTGCCAGCAGCTCCATCAGGGGAACCGGGGAGCTGTTTTTT	CASSSIRGTGELFF
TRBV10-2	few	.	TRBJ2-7	TGCGCCAGCACCCCCCAGGAGCAGTACTTC	CASTPQEQYF
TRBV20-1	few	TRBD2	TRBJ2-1	TGCAGTGCTCGAAAGAGCGGGAGGGCCTACAATGAGCAGTTCTTC	CSARKSGRAYNEQFF
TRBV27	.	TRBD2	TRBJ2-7	TGTGCCAGCAGCCAACGACTAGCGGGGTTGCACGAGCAGTACTTC	CASSQRLAGLHEQYF
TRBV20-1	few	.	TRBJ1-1	TGCAGTGCTAGAGCACACAGAGGGGACAATGGTGAAGCTTTCTTT	CSARAHRGDNGEAFF
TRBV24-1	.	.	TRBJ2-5	TGTGCCACCAGTGATCCTGCCGGGACCGGTGGGAGGACCCAGTACTTC	CATSDPAGTGGRTQYF
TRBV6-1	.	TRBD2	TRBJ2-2	TGTGCCAGCAGTATCCAAGCGGGGGGGTTTGTAGCCGGGGAGCTGTTTTTT	CASSIQAGGFVAGELFF
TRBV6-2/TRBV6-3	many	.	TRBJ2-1	TGTGCCAGCACCAGGGGATACAATGAGCAGTTCTTC	CASTRGYNEQFF
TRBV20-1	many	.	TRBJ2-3	TGCAGTGCTAGGCCACTCCGGGCCCCCGAGGGTTCACAAGGCCCAGATACGCAGTATTTT	CSARPLRAPEGSQGPDTQYF
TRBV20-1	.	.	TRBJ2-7	TGCAGTGCTAGATCCCCCGGACAGAACCCCTACGAGCAGTACTTC	CSARSPGQNPYEQYF
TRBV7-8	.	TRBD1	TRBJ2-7	TGTGCCAGCACCGAGGGACAGGTCTACGAGCAGTACTTC	CASTEGQVYEQYF
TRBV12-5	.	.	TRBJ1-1	TGTGCTAGTGTTGCCGAGCCGCCCGGCGCTGAAGCTTTCTTT	CASVAEPPGAEAFF
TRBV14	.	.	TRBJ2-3	TGTGCCAGCAGCAAAGGGCAGGCCACGGATACGCAGTATTTT	CASSKGQATDTQYF
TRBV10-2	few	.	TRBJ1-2	TGCGCCAGCAGTGATCCGGGAAGGGATGGCTACACCTTC	CASSDPGRDGYTF
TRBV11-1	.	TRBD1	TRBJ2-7	TGTGCCAGCAGCAAGGGACAGGGGATCTCCTACGAGCAGTACTTC	CASSKGQGISYEQYF
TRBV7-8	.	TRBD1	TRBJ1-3	TGTGCCAGCAGCTCAGCGGACAGGGGGTTCGGAAACACCATATATTTT	CASSSADRGFGNTIYF
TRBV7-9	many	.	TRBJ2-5	TGTGCCAGCAGCTTATCCGGGACGGAAGAGACCCAGTACTTC	CASSLSGTEETQYF
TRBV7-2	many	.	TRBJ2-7	TGTGCCAGCAGCTTAGGGCTAGCTCGCGAGCAGTACTTC	CASSLGLAREQYF
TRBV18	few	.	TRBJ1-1	TGTGCCAGCTCACCAGTATTGGCAAACACTGAAGCTTTCTTT	CASSPVLANTEAFF
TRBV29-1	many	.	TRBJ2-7	TGCAGCGCCCGTAAGGACAGCACCTCCTACGAGCAGTACTTC	CSARKDSTSYEQYF